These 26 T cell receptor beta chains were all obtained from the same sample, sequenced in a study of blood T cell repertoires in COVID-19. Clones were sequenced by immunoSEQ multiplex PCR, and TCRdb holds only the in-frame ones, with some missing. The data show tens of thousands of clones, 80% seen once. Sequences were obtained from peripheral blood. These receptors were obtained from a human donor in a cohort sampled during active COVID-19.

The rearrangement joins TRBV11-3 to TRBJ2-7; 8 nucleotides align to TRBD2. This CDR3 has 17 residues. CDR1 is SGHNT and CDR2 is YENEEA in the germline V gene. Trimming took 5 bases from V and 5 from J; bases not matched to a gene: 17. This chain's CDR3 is CASSPTIPSIAGNEQYF. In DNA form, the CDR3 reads TGTGCCAGCAGCCCCACAATTCCTTCGATAGCGGGAAACGAGCAGTACTTC.

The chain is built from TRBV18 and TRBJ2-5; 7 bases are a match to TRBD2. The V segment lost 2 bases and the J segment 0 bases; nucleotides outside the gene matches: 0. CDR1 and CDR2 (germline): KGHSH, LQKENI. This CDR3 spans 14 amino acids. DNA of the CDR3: TGTGCCAGCTCACCAGGACTAGACCAAGAGACCCAGTACTTC. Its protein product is CASSPGLDQETQYF.

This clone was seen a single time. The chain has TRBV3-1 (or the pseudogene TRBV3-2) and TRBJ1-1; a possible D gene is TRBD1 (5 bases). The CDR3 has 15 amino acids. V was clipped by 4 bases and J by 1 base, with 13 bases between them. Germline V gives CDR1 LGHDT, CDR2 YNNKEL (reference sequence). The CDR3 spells CASSRSGRENTEAFF. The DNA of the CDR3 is TGTGCCAGCAGCCGAAGTGGCAGGGAGAACACTGAAGCTTTCTTT.

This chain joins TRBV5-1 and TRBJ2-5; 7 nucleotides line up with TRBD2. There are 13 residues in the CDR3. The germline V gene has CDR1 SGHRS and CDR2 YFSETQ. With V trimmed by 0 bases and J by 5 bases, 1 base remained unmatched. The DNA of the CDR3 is TGCGCCAGCAGCTTGGGGGAGGGGGAGACCCAGTACTTC. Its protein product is CASSLGEGETQYF. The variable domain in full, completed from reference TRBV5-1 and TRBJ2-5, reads KAGVTQTPRYLIKTRGQQVTLSCSPISGHRSVSWYQQTPGQGLQFLFEYFSETQRNKGNFPGRFSGRQFSNSRSEMNVSTLELGDSALYLCASSLGEGETQYFGPGTRLLVL.

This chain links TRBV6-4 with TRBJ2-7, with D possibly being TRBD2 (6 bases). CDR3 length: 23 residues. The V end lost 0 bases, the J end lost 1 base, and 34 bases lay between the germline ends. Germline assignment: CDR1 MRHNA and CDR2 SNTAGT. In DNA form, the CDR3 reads TGTGCCAGCAGTGACTCGAGGGGCGGGGAACCACAGACAAACTTAGGAGGGTCCTACGAGCAGTACTTC. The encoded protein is CASSDSRGGEPQTNLGGSYEQYF.

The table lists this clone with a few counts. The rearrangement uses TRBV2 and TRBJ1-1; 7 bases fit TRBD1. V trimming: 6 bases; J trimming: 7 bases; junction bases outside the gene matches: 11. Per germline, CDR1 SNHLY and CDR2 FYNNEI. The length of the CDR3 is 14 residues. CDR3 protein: CASSPTGRLGEAFF. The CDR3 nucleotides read TGTGCCAGCAGCCCGACAGGGAGATTGGGTGAAGCTTTCTTT.

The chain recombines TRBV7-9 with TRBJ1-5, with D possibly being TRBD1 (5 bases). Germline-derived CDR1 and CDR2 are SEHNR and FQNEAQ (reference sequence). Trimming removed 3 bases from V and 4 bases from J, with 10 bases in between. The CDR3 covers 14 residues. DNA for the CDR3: TGTGCCAGCAGCTTCGCCGGGGGAAATCAGCCCCAGCATTTT. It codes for CASSFAGGNQPQHF.

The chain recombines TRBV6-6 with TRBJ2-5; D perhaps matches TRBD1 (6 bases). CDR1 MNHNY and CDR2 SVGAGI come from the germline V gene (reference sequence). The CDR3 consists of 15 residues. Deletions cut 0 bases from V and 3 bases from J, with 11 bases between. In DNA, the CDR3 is TGTGCCAGCAGTTACTCGAATCGGGACAAAGAGACCCAGTACTTC. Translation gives CASSYSNRDKETQYF.

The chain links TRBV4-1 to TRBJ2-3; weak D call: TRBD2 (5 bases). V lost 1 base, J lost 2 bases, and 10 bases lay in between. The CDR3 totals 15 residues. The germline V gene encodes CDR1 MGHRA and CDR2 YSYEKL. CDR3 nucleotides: TGCGCCAGCAGCCAAGGGACTTTTTCCACAGATACGCAGTATTTT. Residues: CASSQGTFSTDTQYF.

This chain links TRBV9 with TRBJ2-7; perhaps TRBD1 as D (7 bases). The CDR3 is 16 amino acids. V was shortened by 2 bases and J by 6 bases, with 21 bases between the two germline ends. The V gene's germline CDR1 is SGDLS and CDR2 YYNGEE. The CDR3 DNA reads TGTGCCAGCAGCGTCCATGGGGGGACAGTCGGAGGCGAGCAGTACTTC. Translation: CASSVHGGTVGGEQYF.

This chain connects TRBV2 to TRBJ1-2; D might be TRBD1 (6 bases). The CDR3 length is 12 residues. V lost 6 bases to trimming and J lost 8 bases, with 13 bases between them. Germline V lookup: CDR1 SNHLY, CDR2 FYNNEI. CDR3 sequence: CASSRGARGYTF. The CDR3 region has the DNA TGTGCCAGCAGCCGGGGGGCGCGGGGCTACACCTTC. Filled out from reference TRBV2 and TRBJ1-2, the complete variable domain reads EPEVTQTPSHQVTQMGQEVILRCVPISNHLYFYWYRQILGQKVEFLVSFYNNEISEKSEIFDDQFSVERPDGSNFTLKIRSTKLEDSAMYFCASSRGARGYTFGSGTRLTVV.

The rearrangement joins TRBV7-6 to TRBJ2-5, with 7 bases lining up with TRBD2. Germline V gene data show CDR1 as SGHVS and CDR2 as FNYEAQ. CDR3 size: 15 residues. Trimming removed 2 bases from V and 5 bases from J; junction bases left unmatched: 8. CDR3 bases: TGTGCCAGCAGCTTACGTCCGGTGGGAGGGGAGACCCAGTACTTC. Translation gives CASSLRPVGGETQYF.

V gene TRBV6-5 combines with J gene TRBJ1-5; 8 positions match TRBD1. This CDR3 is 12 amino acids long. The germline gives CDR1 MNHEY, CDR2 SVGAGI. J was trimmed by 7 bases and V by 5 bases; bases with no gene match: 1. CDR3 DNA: TGTGCCAGCAGTCGACAGGGGCAGCCCCAGCATTTT. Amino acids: CASSRQGQPQHF.

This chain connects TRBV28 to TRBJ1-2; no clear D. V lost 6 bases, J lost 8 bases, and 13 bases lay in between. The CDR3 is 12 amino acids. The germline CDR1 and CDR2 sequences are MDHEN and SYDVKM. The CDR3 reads CASRNEVEGYTF. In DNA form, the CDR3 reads TGTGCCAGCAGGAACGAGGTGGAGGGCTACACCTTC.

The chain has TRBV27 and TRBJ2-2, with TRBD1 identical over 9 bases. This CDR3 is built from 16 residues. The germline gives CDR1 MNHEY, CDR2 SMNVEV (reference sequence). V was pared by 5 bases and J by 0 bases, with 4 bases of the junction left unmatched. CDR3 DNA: TGTGCCAGCAGTCCACAGGGGGCTTCGAACACCGGGGAGCTGTTTTTT. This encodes CASSPQGASNTGELFF.

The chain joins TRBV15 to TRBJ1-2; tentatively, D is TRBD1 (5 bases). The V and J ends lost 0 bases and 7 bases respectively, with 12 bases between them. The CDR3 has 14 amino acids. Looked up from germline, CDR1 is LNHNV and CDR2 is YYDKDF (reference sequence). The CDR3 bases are TGTGCCACCAGCAGAGATCGGCAGGGCTTTGGCTACACCTTC. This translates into CATSRDRQGFGYTF. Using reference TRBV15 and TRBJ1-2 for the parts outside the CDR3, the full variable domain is DAMVIQNPRYQVTQFGKPVTLSCSQTLNHNVMYWYQQKSSQAPKLLFHYYDKDFNNEADTPDNFQSRRPNTSFCFLDIRSPGLGDTAMYLCATSRDRQGFGYTFGSGTRLTVV.

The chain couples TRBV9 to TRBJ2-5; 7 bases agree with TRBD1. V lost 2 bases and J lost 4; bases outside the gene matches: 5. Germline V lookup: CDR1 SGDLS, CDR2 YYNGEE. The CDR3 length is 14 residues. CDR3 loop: CASSVKGAGETQYF. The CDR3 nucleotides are TGTGCCAGCAGCGTGAAGGGGGCAGGAGAGACCCAGTACTTC.

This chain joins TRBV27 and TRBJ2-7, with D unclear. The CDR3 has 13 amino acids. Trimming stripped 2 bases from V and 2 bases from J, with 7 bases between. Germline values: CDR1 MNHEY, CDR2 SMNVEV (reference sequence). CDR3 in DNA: TGTGCCAGCAGTTTAAGAACAGCCTACGAGCAGTACTTC. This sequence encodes CASSLRTAYEQYF.

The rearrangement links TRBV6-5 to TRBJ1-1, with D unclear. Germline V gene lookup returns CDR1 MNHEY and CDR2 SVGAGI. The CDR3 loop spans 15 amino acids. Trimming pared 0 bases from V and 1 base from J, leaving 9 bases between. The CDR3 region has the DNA TGTGCCAGCAGTTACTCGAGGAGCACGAACACTGAAGCTTTCTTT. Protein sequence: CASSYSRSTNTEAFF.

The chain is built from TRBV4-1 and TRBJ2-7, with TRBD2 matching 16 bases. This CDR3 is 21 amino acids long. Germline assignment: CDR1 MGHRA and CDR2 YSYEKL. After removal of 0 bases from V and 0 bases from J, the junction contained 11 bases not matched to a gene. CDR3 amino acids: CASSQDPVGLAGGRSSYEQYF. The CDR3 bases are TGCGCCAGCAGCCAAGATCCTGTGGGACTAGCGGGAGGGAGGAGCTCCTACGAGCAGTACTTC.

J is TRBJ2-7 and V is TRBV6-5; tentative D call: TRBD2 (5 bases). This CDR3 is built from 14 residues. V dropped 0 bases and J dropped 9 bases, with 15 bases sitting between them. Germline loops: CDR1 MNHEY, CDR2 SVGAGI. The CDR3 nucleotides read TGTGCCAGCAGTTACTCGGGAGCAGGTGTGGGGCAGTACTTC. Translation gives CASSYSGAGVGQYF.

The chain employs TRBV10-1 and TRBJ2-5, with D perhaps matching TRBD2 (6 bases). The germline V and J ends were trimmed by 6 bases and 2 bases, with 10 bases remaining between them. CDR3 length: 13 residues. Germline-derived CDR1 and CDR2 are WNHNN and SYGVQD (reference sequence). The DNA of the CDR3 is TGCGCCAGCAGCGGGGGTGGTCAAGAGACCCAGTACTTC. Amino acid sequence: CASSGGGQETQYF.

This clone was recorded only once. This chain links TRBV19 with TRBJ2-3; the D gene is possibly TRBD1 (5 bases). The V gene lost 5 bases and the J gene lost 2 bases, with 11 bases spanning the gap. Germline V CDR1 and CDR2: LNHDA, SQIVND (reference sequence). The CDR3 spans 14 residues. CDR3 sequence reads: CASSGKGPTDTQYF. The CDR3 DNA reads TGTGCCAGTAGTGGGAAGGGGCCCACAGATACGCAGTATTTT.

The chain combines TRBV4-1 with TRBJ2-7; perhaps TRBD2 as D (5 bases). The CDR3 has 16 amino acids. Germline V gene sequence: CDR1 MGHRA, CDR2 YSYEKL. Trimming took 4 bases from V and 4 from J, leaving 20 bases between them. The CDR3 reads CASSREAVSVRYEQYF. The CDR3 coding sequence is TGCGCCAGCAGCCGAGAGGCCGTTAGCGTTCGTTACGAGCAGTACTTC.

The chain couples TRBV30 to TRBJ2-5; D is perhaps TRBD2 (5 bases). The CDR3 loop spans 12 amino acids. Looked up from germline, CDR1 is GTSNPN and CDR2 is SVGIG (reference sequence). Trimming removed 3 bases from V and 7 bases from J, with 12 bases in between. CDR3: CAWRGAPGTQYF. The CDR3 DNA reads TGTGCCTGGAGGGGAGCTCCCGGGACCCAGTACTTC.

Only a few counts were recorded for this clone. DNA of the CDR3: TGTGCCAGCAGCCAAGATGTGGCCGAGCAGTACTTC. This gives the protein CASSQDVAEQYF. The rearrangement links TRBV3-1 (or the pseudogene TRBV3-2) to TRBJ2-7, with D hard to call. Germline V gene lookup returns CDR1 LGHDT and CDR2 YNNKEL (reference sequence). The V end was cut by 0 bases, the J end by 6 bases, with 6 bases between. This CDR3 has 12 residues.